These T cell receptor beta chains were read from a single sample in a study of blood T cell repertoires in COVID-19. Libraries were prepared by immunoSEQ multiplex PCR; TCRdb keeps only in-frame clonotypes and omits some of them. The table records some 330,000 clones, over 80% of them present only once. The sample was PBMCs or T cells enriched from blood (not recorded which). The receptors here all came from a woman aged 50 to 60 who had recovered from COVID-19. Both conserved end residues are trimmed from each CDR3.

TRBV6-1 | ASGLKNTEAF
TRBV7-9 | ASTLEEFEKLF
TRBV18 | ASSPRGQGGQSDTQY
TRBV10-1 | ASSESGTGGPEGQPQH
TRBV5-1 | ASSRQPGQALSGANVLT
TRBV4-3 | ASSQDKRAGYT
TRBV5-1 | ASSPIPGQSNEQF
TRBV2 | ASSRTFEQY
TRBV3-1/TRBV3-2 | ASSQVVRTGLPEAF
TRBV3-1/TRBV3-2 | ASSQPLRNTEAF
TRBV4-3 | ASSQDRRDNQPQH
TRBV9 | ASGDLNTEAF
TRBV7-8 | ASSLVPLGLVSDTQY
TRBV7-2 | ASSPLAGAVSYEQY
TRBV3-1/TRBV3-2 | ASSQDKYPGRGRYGYT
TRBV7-3 | ASSWGMGEELF
TRBV5-5 | ASSSAGSNTEAF
TRBV5-1 | ASSAGQMNTEAF
TRBV4-2 | ASSQVPPRLGADTQY
TRBV6-2/TRBV6-3 | ASSDPAGLQETQY
TRBV19 | ASSILRQISNQPQH
TRBV11-2 | ASSLNGGGRQETQY
TRBV30 | AWRETGLNYGYT
TRBV20-1 | SASSGLMNTEAF
TRBV19 | ASSLGGPRSTEAF
TRBV7-9 | ASSSGTGNEKLF
TRBV19 | ASSTTGSGYT
TRBV2 | ASSERVQTGRNTEAF
TRBV14 | ASSQDRISSYNEQF
TRBV5-1 | ASSVSGGPVTGELF
TRBV7-7 | ASSLWGQFNEKLF
TRBV29-1 | SAHPGGSYGYT
TRBV11-3 | ASSLDLTGGDSEAF
TRBV30 | AWREGGNTEAF
TRBV7-2 | ASSLGAGSYNEQF
TRBV7-3 | ASSVGQGKISGANVLT
TRBV7-9 | ASSPDGENQPQH
TRBV27 | ASSPRTGRYNEQF
TRBV3-1/TRBV3-2 | ASSQGVRNYGYT
TRBV6-5 | ASTLTGGTGELF
TRBV19 | ASSIGYGLGDYGYT
TRBV30 | AWTSGLSGTEAF
TRBV7-2 | ATDTWGLGNYGYT
TRBV27 | ASSINDFGVSYGYT
TRBV6-5 | ASSSAANGGNQPQH
TRBV7-8 | ASSLKSSTGTGELF
TRBV19 | ASKRQGTNYGYT
TRBV19 | ASSSRQGATEAF
TRBV28 | ASSRQGYTDTQY
TRBV12-3/TRBV12-4 | ASSLRESEQY
TRBV10-3 | AMGAGAATDTQY
TRBV7-9 | ASSSGQGYHT
TRBV2 | ASSADRTNYGYT
TRBV7-9 | ASSLAGAYEQY
TRBV7-3 | ASSLSGQSYEQY